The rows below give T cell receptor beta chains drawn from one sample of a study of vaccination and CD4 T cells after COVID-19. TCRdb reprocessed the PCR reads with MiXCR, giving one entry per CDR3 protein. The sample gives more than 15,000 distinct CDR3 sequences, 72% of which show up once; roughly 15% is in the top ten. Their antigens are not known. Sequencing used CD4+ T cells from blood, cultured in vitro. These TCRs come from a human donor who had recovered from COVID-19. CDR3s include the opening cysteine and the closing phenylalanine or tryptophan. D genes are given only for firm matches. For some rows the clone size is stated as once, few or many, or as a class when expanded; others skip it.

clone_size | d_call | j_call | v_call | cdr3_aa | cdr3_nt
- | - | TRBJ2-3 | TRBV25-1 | CASTGPGGAGDTQYF | TGTGCCAGCACCGGGCCAGGGGGGGCCGGAGATACGCAGTATTTT
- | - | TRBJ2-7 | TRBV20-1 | CSPSQSTYEQYF | TGCAGTCCTTCGCAGTCGACCTACGAGCAGTACTTC
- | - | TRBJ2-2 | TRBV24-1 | CATSSVAKNTGELFF | TGTGCCACCAGTTCGGTAGCGAAAAACACCGGGGAGCTGTTTTTT
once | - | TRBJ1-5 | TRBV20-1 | CSAKGGSSWGNQPQHF | TGCAGTGCTAAAGGGGGTAGCTCCTGGGGCAATCAGCCCCAGCATTTT
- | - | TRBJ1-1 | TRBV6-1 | CASRGRVTEAFF | TGTGCCAGCCGGGGTAGGGTGACTGAAGCTTTCTTT
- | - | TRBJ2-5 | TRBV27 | CASSSTRLTGSGETQYF | TGTGCCAGCAGTTCCACCCGTCTCACAGGGTCTGGCGAGACCCAGTACTTC
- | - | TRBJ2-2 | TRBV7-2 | CASSLVAGRGMTGELFF | TGTGCCAGCAGCTTAGTCGCGGGTAGGGGGATGACCGGGGAGCTGTTTTTT
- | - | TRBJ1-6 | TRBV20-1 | CSARVSGNSPLHF | TGCAGTGCCCGGGTCTCAGGGAATTCACCCCTCCACTTT
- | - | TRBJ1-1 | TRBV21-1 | CASRDRDFITEAFF | TGTGCCAGCCGGGACAGGGATTTCATCACTGAAGCTTTCTTT
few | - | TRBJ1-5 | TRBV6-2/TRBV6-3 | CASTGTTGNQPQHF | TGTGCCAGCACCGGGACGACAGGCAATCAGCCCCAGCATTTT
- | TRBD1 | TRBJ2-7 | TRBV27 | CASTPTGGYEQYF | TGTGCCAGCACCCCGACAGGGGGCTACGAGCAGTACTTC
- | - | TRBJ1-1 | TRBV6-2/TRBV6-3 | CASSYAGARVNTEAFF | TGTGCCAGCAGTTACGCAGGGGCGAGGGTGAACACTGAAGCTTTCTTT
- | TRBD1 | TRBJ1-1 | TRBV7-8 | CASSFYRGRNTEAFF | TGTGCCAGCAGCTTCTACAGGGGGCGGAACACTGAAGCTTTCTTT
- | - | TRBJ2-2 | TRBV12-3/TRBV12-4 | CASSLRGYTGELFF | TGTGCCAGCAGTCTCCGGGGCTACACCGGGGAGCTGTTTTTT
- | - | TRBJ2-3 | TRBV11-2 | CASSHPRGGIGADTQYF | TGTGCCAGCAGCCACCCCAGGGGAGGGATAGGGGCAGATACGCAGTATTTT